Included here is one TCR beta chain sequence, with context. Its antigen is unknown. Per-base quality was not reported, and no clone a single base away is much larger than it. V lost 3 bases and J lost 5 bases; the stretch between them is 15 bases long. CDR1 and CDR2 (SGHRS, YFSETQ) derive from the germline V gene. The CDR3 covers 14 residues, taking in both the cysteine and the phenylalanine. The retained sequence is limited to the CDR3, 42 bases, with the frame set at the first base. TCRbeta CDR3 regions were amplified from genomic DNA using the immunoSEQ Assay, a bias-controlled multiplex PCR. As for the authors' bioinformatics: Within the assay, amplification of reference gene primers was used to estimate how many nucleated cells each sample contained. To quantify the absolute abundance of each unique TCRbeta CDR3 rearrangement, sequence reads were collapsed and filtered. For each sample, productive Simpson clonality was calculated as the square root of Simpson's diversity index over productive rearrangements. The table comes from immuneACCESS by way of TCRdb, which keeps in-frame sequences with V and J called. Part of the clones is missing from these tables; in studies checked, under half for an unresolved V gene and the rest for unknown reasons. The D gene and trimming were derived from the DNA, and the V and J assignments and clone size from that table. Within this sample are 250,000 or so clones, with about 80% of them counted one time only. About 3.9% of the sample is taken by the ten largest.

Enrolling through a virtual design, the prospective study's participants ranged in age from roughly 18 to 100 years and lived across 24 United States geographic areas. Cohort assignment in the prospective study relied on participant-reported clinical history from a screening survey and a study questionnaire. A participant counted as exposed if, within 2 weeks of entering the study, that participant had been in contact with someone who had a PCR-confirmed or clinician-diagnosed COVID-19 case. In the prospective study, mobile phlebotomists collected whole blood, serum and a nasopharyngeal or oropharyngeal swab from each participant. Participants in the prospective study had the option to provide additional blood draws and questionnaires over an approximately 2-month period. Before DNA extraction, blood samples from the prospective study were shipped at room temperature or frozen. This sample is drawn from a study of blood T cell repertoires in COVID-19 (dated by TCRdb to about 2020). With regard to the full study: Collaborator samples came from the United States, Italy and Spain and covered acute and convalescent phases of COVID-19. The repertoires were released in a freely available public database meant as a resource for research on the immune response to SARS-CoV-2. The samples were drawn from the first 160 participants of the ongoing ImmuneRACE study and from about 1,200 subjects provided by 6 global collaborators. Where available, HLA class I and class II types were obtained from metadata supplied by the sample provider rather than from assay-based typing. Subjects who had been exposed to COVID-19, were actively infected with it, or had recovered from it provided the deeply sampled blood TCRbeta repertoires that made up the dataset. A de-identified subject ID, COVID-19 status, age in years and sex were almost always included in the sample metadata. The prospective study material was composed of cDNA or gDNA derived from T cells, B-cell-depleted T cells, or PBMCs.

Study-wide conclusions, independent of this receptor: The amount of clinical and demographic metadata varied by source and participant and was provided uncurated.

The rearrangement joined TRBV5-1 to TRBJ2-7; the D gene is possibly TRBD1, with 6 bases matching. The sample comprised PBMCs or T cells enriched from blood (not recorded which). This clonotype was sampled from a woman between 35 and 50 years old who had been exposed to COVID-19. CDR3 region: CASSYWTVANEQYF. The DNA sequence is as follows: TGCGCCAGCAGCTACTGGACAGTCGCAAACGAGCAGTACTTC.